This T cell receptor beta chain originates from a study of shared clonotypes between healthy human individuals. None of the donors, who were healthy HIV-negative adults, had recently had acute infections or vaccinations. Caucasian adults residing in Nashville, Tennessee made up all the donors. Under the authors' procedure: There were no quality scores in the junction-only immunoSEQ sequences, so filtering differed. The method was immunoSEQ multiplex PCR; TCRdb's version includes in-frame clones alone and lacks a portion of them. The V and J calls and the clone size are those of that table, but D and trimming were determined from the DNA. The sample consists of some 480,000 clones, roughly 85% of them appearing once. Material: PBMCs. The receptor's source is a woman between 40 and 50 years old in good health. Some clones in this sample may be carry-over from other donors' samples.

The CDR3 protein is CASSLSGQPDNYGYTF. In nucleotides, the CDR3 is TGCGCCAGCAGCTTGTCTGGACAGCCAGATAACTATGGCTACACCTTC. The rearrangement links TRBV5-1 to TRBJ1-2; D may be TRBD1 (6 bases). Germline V gene data show CDR1 as SGHRS and CDR2 as YFSETQ. This CDR3 region has 16 residues. V lost 1 base and J 1 base, leaving 14 bases between the germline ends.